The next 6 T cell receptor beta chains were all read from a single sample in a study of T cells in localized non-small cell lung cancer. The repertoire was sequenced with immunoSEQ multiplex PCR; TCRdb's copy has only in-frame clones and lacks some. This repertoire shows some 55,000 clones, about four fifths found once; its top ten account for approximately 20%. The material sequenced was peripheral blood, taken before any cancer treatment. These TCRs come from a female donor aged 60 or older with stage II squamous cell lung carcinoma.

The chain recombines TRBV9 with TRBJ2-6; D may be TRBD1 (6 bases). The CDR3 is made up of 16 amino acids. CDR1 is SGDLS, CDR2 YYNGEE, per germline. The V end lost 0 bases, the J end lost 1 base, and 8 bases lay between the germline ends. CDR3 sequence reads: CASSVGGPSGANVLTF. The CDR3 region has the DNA TGTGCCAGCAGCGTAGGGGGGCCGTCTGGGGCCAACGTCCTGACTTTC.

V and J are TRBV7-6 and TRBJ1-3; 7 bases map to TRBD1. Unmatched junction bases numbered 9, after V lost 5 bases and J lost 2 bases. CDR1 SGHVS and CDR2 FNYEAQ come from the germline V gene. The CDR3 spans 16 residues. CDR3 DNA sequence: TGTGCCAGCAGCCCCATTGAGGGGGCTACTGGAAACACCATATATTTT. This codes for CASSPIEGATGNTIYF.

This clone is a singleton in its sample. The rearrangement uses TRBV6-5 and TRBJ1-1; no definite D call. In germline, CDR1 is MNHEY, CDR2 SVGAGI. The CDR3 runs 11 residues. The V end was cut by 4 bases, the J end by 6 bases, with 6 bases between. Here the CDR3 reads CASSFSSEAFF. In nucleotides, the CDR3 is TGTGCCAGCAGTTTCTCGTCTGAAGCTTTCTTT.

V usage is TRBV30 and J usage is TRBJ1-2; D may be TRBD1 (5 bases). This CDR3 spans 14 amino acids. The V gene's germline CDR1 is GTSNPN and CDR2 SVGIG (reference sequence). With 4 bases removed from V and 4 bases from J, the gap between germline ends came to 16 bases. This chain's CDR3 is CAWIPQGISYGYTF. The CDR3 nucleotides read TGTGCCTGGATCCCTCAGGGCATATCCTATGGCTACACCTTC.

DNA of the CDR3: TGTGCCAGCTCACCCCTTTCGGGGGTTGCGGCGGACTATGGCTACACCTTC. Amino acid sequence: CASSPLSGVAADYGYTF. The chain recombines TRBV18 with TRBJ1-2; TRBD1 might be the D (5 bases). CDR3 length: 17 residues. Germline CDR1 KGHSH, CDR2 LQKENI. V lost 3 bases to trimming and J lost 3 bases, with 20 bases between them. Variable domain in full (rest from reference TRBV18 and TRBJ1-2): NAGVMQNPRHLVRRRGQEARLRCSPMKGHSHVYWYRQLPEEGLKFMVYLQKENIIDESGMPKERFSAEFPKEGPSILRIQQVVRGDSAAYFCASSPLSGVAADYGYTFGSGTRLTVV.

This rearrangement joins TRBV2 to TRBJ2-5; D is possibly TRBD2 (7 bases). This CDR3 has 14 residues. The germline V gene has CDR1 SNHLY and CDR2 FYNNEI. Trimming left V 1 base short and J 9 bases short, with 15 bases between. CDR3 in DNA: TGTGCCAGCAGTGAAGGGGCGGGGGCCCGAGCCCAGTACTTC. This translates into CASSEGAGARAQYF.